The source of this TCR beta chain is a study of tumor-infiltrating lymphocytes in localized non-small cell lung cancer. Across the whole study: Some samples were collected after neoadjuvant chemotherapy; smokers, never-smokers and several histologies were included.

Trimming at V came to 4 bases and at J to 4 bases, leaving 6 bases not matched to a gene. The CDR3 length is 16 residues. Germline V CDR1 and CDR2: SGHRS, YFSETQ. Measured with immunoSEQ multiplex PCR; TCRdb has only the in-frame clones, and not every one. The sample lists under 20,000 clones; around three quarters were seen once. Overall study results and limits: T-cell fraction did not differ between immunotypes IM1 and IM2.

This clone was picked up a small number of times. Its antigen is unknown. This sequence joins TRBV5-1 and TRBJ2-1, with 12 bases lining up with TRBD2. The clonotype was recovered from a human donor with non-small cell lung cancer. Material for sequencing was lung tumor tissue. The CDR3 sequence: CASSPLAGGPYNEQFF. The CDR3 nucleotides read TGCGCCAGCAGCCCCCTAGCGGGAGGGCCTTACAATGAGCAGTTCTTC.